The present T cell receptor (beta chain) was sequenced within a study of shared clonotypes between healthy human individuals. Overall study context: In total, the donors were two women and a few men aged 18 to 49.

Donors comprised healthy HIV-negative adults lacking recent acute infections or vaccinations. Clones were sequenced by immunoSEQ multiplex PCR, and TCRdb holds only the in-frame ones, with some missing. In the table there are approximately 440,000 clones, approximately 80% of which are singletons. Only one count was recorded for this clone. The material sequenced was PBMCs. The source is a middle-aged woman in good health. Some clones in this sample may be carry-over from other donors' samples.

The CDR3 DNA reads TGTGCCAGCAGCCCAGCCTCAGATACGCAGTATTTT. Its protein is CASSPASDTQYF. The genes are TRBV7-9 and TRBJ2-3; D is undetermined. Looked up from germline, CDR1 is SEHNR and CDR2 is FQNEAQ (reference sequence). The CDR3 runs 12 residues. V dropped 5 bases and J dropped 4 bases, with 7 bases sitting between them. The full variable domain, with the rest looked up from reference TRBV7-9 and TRBJ2-3, is DTGVSQNPRHKITKRGQNVTFRCDPISEHNRLYWYRQTLGQGPEFLTYFQNEAQLEKSRLLSDRFSAERPKGSFSTLEIQRTEQGDSAMYLCASSPASDTQYFGPGTRLTVL.